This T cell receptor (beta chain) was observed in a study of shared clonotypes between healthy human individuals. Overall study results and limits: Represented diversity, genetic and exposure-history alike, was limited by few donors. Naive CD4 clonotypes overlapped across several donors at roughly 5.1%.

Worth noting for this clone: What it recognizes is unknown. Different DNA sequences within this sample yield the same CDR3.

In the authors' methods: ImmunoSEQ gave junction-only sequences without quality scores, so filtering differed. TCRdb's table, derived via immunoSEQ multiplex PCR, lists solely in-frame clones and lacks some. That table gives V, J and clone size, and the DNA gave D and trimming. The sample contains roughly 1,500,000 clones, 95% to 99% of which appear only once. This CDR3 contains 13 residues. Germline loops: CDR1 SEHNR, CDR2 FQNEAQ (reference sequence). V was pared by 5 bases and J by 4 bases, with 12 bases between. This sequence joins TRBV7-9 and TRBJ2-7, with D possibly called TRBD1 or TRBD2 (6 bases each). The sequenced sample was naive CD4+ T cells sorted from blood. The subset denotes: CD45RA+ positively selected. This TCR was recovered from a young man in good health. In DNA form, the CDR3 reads TGTGCCAGCAGCCCCGGAGGGGGATACGAGCAGTACTTC. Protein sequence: CASSPGGGYEQYF. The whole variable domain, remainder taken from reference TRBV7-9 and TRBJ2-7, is DTGVSQNPRHKITKRGQNVTFRCDPISEHNRLYWYRQTLGQGPEFLTYFQNEAQLEKSRLLSDRFSAERPKGSFSTLEIQRTEQGDSAMYLCASSPGGGYEQYFGPGTRLTVT.